These 7 T cell receptor beta chains were all obtained from the same sample, sequenced in a study of human T cells and chemical hapten exposure. Via MiXCR, TCRdb re-called the RACE reads, giving one row per CDR3 protein. The profile covers around 380,000 distinct CDR3 sequences, with approximately 5% appearing a single time and under 2.5% taken by the ten largest. The time point here: patch test 1, 2 weeks after DPC sensitization. Treatment here: therapeutic diphenylcyclopropenone sensitization with weekly scalp DPC. The sample consisted of whole blood, taken in connection with sensitization to the hapten diphenylcyclopropenone (DPC). All receptors derive from a woman aged 50 to 65 with alopecia areata. Some clones in this sample may be carry-over from other donors' samples.

This clonotype was detected many times. The chain uses TRBV5-1 and TRBJ2-1; 13 positions match TRBD2. CDR1 SGHRS and CDR2 YFSETQ come from the germline V gene. Trimming took 4 bases from V and 7 from J; bases not matched to a gene: 11. CDR3 length: 17 amino acids. CDR3 sequence (DNA): TGCGCCAGCAGCCGACTACTAGCGGGAGGGATACAGAATGAGCAGTTCTTC. It codes for CASSRLLAGGIQNEQFF. Together with reference TRBV5-1 and TRBJ2-1, the CDR3 gives the full variable domain: KAGVTQTPRYLIKTRGQQVTLSCSPISGHRSVSWYQQTPGQGLQFLFEYFSETQRNKGNFPGRFSGRQFSNSRSEMNVSTLELGDSALYLCASSRLLAGGIQNEQFFGPGTRLTVL.

This clonotype was picked up many times. V and J are TRBV18 and TRBJ1-6, with D hard to call. Trimming shortened V by 2 bases and J by 6 bases, and 5 bases separated the two germline ends. CDR1 is KGHSH and CDR2 is LQKENI in the germline V gene. This CDR3 is built from 13 residues. The CDR3: CASSPEINSPLHF. The CDR3 DNA follows: TGTGCCAGCTCACCAGAGATTAATTCACCCCTCCACTTT.

The chain recombines TRBV20-1 with TRBJ1-5; TRBD1 might be the D (6 bases). The CDR3 is 15 amino acids. V lost 1 base to trimming and J lost 1 base, with 11 bases between them. Germline-derived CDR1 and CDR2 are DFQATT and SNEGSKA (reference sequence). This CDR3 is CSARVMTGSNQPQHF. The CDR3 DNA reads TGCAGTGCTAGAGTTATGACAGGAAGCAATCAGCCCCAGCATTTT.

This clonotype was detected a few times. V and J are TRBV6-2 or TRBV6-3 and TRBJ2-7, with unresolved D. V lost 4 bases and J 5 bases, leaving 12 bases between the germline ends. Germline V CDR1 and CDR2: MNHEY, SVGEGT. The CDR3 loop spans 13 amino acids. CDR3 DNA: TGTGCCAGCAGTTCGAGGACGGTTAACGAGCAGTACTTC. This encodes CASSSRTVNEQYF.

This clonotype appeared many times. CDR3: CASSTGSINEKLFF. The CDR3 bases are TGTGCCAGCAGCACAGGGTCTATTAATGAAAAACTGTTTTTT. This chain connects TRBV3-1 to TRBJ1-4; D may be TRBD1 (6 bases). This CDR3 contains 14 residues. Germline CDR1 reads LGHDT; CDR2 reads YNNKEL (reference sequence). V lost 5 bases to trimming and J lost 4 bases, with 11 bases between them.

The gene calls are TRBV12-3 or TRBV12-4 and TRBJ1-2; 12 bases agree with TRBD1. Trimming at V came to 6 bases and at J to 8 bases, leaving 7 bases not matched to a gene. The CDR3 runs 14 residues. The CDR3 here is CASSWGQGATGYTF. The CDR3 nucleotides read TGTGCCAGCAGCTGGGGACAGGGGGCAACGGGCTACACCTTC.

There are a few counts of this clonotype. The chain joins TRBV5-6 to TRBJ1-1, with 8 nucleotides matching TRBD1. The CDR3 runs 16 residues. V lost 0 bases and J lost 5; bases outside the gene matches: 9. Germline CDR1 reads SGHDT; CDR2 reads YYEEEE. CDR3 residues: CASSLVGRGHGTEAFF. In DNA, the CDR3 is TGTGCCAGCAGCTTGGTCGGCAGGGGGCACGGGACTGAAGCTTTCTTT. The whole variable domain, filled in from reference TRBV5-6 and TRBJ1-1, reads DAGVTQSPTHLIKTRGQQVTLRCSPKSGHDTVSWYQQALGQGPQFIFQYYEEEERQRGNFPDRFSGHQFPNYSSELNVNALLLGDSALYLCASSLVGRGHGTEAFFGQGTRLTVV.